The TCR beta chain under discussion was sequenced for a study of CD8+ T cells in alopecia areata. In the study overall: Twice a day, 5 to 10 mg of oral tofacitinib was administered to treated patients. By percentage of affected scalp area, the severity of treated patients was scored. Study-wide results and limits: Clarity of TCR sharing across patients fell short of that in mice, possibly HLA-related. Tofacitinib significantly lowered scalp clonality and expanded CD8+ clones among the top 100.

After removal of 3 bases from V and 3 bases from J, the junction contained 9 bases not matched to a gene. The CDR3 length is 16 residues. Looked up from germline, CDR1 is SGHNT and CDR2 is YYREEE (reference sequence). Treatment of the sample: oral pan-JAK inhibitor, 5-10 mg twice daily. Worth noting for this clone: Its antigen is unknown.

Sequencing relied on a cDNA template that was reverse transcribed from extracted RNA. The data were produced by immunoSEQ multiplex PCR, yet TCRdb's version contains in-frame clones alone and is incomplete. The table lists roughly 220,000 clones, 35% to 40% of them singletons, with about 0.48% in the top ten. The chain links TRBV5-4 to TRBJ2-3, with TRBD2 matching 8 bases. The starting material was CD4+ T cells sorted from blood, obtained at approximately week 34, from a patient treated with tofacitinib. The TCR was taken from a human donor with alopecia areata. This CDR3 is CASSSRAGGVTDTQYF. CDR3 DNA: TGTGCCAGCAGCTCGCGGGCGGGGGGAGTAACAGATACGCAGTATTTT.